The clone carrying this T cell receptor (beta chain) was seen only once. Per germline, CDR1 MNHEY and CDR2 SMNVEV (reference sequence). CDR3 length equals 15 residues. Between the trimmed V and J ends, which lost 3 bases and 13 bases, there was a span of 23 bases. The data derive from a study of shared clonotypes between healthy human individuals. Sequencing used immunoSEQ multiplex PCR; TCRdb keeps in-frame clones, though not all of them. This table holds approximately 1.5 million clones, around 98% found once. The receptor's source is a man aged 25-40 years in good health. The specimen sequenced was naive CD4+ T cells sorted from blood. Sample subset: CD45RA+ positively selected. The chain is built from TRBV27 and TRBJ2-3; D ambiguous. Here the CDR3 reads CASSLSWADFFVEYF. The CDR3 coding sequence is TGTGCCAGCAGTTTGAGTTGGGCGGATTTCTTTGTCGAGTATTTT.